The 19 T cell receptor beta chains below come from one sample, sequenced in a study of cytomegalovirus exposure and HLA in healthy donors. Use of 60 Vbeta and 13 Jbeta primers characterized the PCR. Libraries were prepared by immunoSEQ multiplex PCR; TCRdb keeps only in-frame clonotypes and omits some of them. This sample has approximately 100,000 clones, with around 69% found just once. Specimen: PBMCs. These receptors were collected from a man aged 30 to 45 in good health and CMV-seronegative.

The chain employs TRBV15 and TRBJ1-3, with TRBD1 identical over 7 bases. Germline CDR1 reads LNHNV; CDR2 reads YYDKDF (reference sequence). CDR3 length: 15 residues. The junction had 6 bases not matched to a gene; V was cut back by 0 bases and J by 7 bases. This chain's CDR3 is CATSRDQQGTNTIYF. In DNA form, the CDR3 reads TGTGCCACCAGCAGAGATCAACAGGGGACCAACACCATATATTTT.

V is TRBV18 and J is TRBJ1-2; TRBD1 aligns across 7 bases. Germline CDR1 reads KGHSH; CDR2 reads LQKENI. With V trimmed by 2 bases and J by 7 bases, 7 bases remained unmatched. This CDR3 comprises 14 residues. CDR3 in DNA: TGTGCCAGCTCACCAGAGACAGGGTTGGGTGGCTACACCTTC. It is translated as CASSPETGLGGYTF.

This clone was observed a handful of times. This rearrangement joins TRBV7-3 to TRBJ2-4; 10 bases are shared with TRBD1. Germline V gene lookup returns CDR1 SGHTA and CDR2 FQGTGA. The CDR3 has 13 residues. V lost 5 bases to trimming and J lost 8 bases; unmatched junction nucleotides: 3. The CDR3 is CASSPGTGDIQYF. CDR3 bases: TGTGCCAGCAGCCCCGGGACAGGGGACATTCAGTACTTC.

The chain uses TRBV11-2 and TRBJ2-3; 8 nucleotides agree with TRBD2. CDR1 is SGHAT and CDR2 is FQNNGV in the germline V gene. Trimming took 3 bases from V and 1 from J; bases not matched to a gene: 3. The CDR3 extends over 15 amino acids. CDR3 coding DNA: TGTGCCAGCAGCTTGGGACTAGGGGGCACAGATACGCAGTATTTT. Its translation is CASSLGLGGTDTQYF.

There are a few counts of this clone. The chain has TRBV2 and TRBJ1-2; D not certain. The CDR3 is 11 amino acids. The ends were cut back, 6 bases at V and 8 bases at J, with 10 bases in the middle. Germline V lookup: CDR1 SNHLY, CDR2 FYNNEI. The CDR3 loop is CASSLLLGYTF. The DNA of the CDR3 is TGTGCCAGCAGCCTACTGTTAGGCTACACCTTC.

This clone was counted only a few times. The V call is TRBV7-8, the J call TRBJ2-1; maybe TRBD2 (6 bases). The germline gives CDR1 SGHVS, CDR2 FQNEAQ. The CDR3 contains 17 residues. Trimming took off 4 bases at V and 1 base at J, with 17 bases between the two ends. CDR3: CASSYGSSGLSYNEQFF. CDR3 bases: TGTGCCAGCAGCTATGGGTCCAGCGGGTTGTCCTACAATGAGCAGTTCTTC.

The rearrangement joins TRBV6-5 to TRBJ2-5; D perhaps matches TRBD2 (5 bases). The ends were cut back, 6 bases at V and 5 bases at J, with 19 bases in the middle. Germline CDR1 and CDR2: MNHEY and SVGAGI. The CDR3 totals 15 residues. This chain's CDR3 is CASSIRGSTGETQYF. CDR3 nucleotide sequence: TGTGCCAGCAGCATCCGGGGTTCAACTGGTGAGACCCAGTACTTC.

Concerning this clone: Other DNA variants within this sample encode the same CDR3. V is TRBV28 and J is TRBJ2-1; a weak D match, TRBD1 (5 bases). The CDR3 contains 12 residues. The ends were cut back, 3 bases at V and 10 bases at J, with 10 bases in the middle. Germline lookup yields CDR1 MDHEN and CDR2 SYDVKM. The CDR3 sequence is CASSFSQDEQFF. The CDR3 DNA reads as TGTGCCAGCAGTTTTTCACAGGACGAGCAGTTCTTC.

The V and J genes are TRBV10-2 and TRBJ1-1; tentative D call: TRBD1 (6 bases). V lost 6 bases and J lost 6, with 23 bases in between. The CDR3 loop spans 16 amino acids. Germline lookup yields CDR1 WSHSY and CDR2 SAAADI. CDR3 residues: CASRVGTSTSRAEAFF. The CDR3 nucleotides are TGCGCCAGCAGGGTGGGGACATCGACTAGCCGAGCTGAAGCTTTCTTT.

V usage is TRBV5-1 and J usage is TRBJ2-2; maybe TRBD1 (6 bases). This CDR3 contains 12 residues. Trimming removed 9 bases at V and 5 bases at J, with 11 bases between. Germline V CDR1 and CDR2: SGHRS, YFSETQ. In nucleotides, the CDR3 is TGCGCCATCGTACAGGGAACCGGGGAGCTGTTTTTT. Its translation: CAIVQGTGELFF.

V usage is TRBV5-4 and J usage is TRBJ2-1; D is undetermined. Germline CDR1 SGHNT, CDR2 YYREEE (reference sequence). The CDR3 covers 13 residues. V dropped 4 bases and J dropped 2 bases, with 7 bases sitting between them. The CDR3 reads CASSLRTYNEQFF. CDR3 in DNA: TGTGCCAGCAGCCTGAGGACCTACAATGAGCAGTTCTTC.

The CDR3 loop reads CASSHKLAGRVHEQYF. The CDR3 nucleotides read TGCGCCAGCAGCCACAAACTAGCGGGAAGGGTCCACGAGCAGTACTTC. The chain is built from TRBV4-1 and TRBJ2-7, with 10 bases that match TRBD2. J gave up 5 bases and V 3 bases, and 10 bases lay outside the gene matches. The CDR3 is made up of 16 amino acids. Germline V lookup: CDR1 MGHRA, CDR2 YSYEKL.

CDR3 amino acids: CASSIRQGRTDTQYF. The CDR3, as DNA: TGTGCCAGTAGTATCCGACAGGGTCGCACAGATACGCAGTATTTT. The chain uses TRBV19 and TRBJ2-3; TRBD1 agrees at 7 bases. The germline CDR1 and CDR2 sequences are LNHDA and SQIVND (reference sequence). The CDR3 runs to 15 residues. V lost 3 bases, J lost 1 base, and 4 bases stayed unmatched.

Here the CDR3 reads CASSLGDRVLMNTEAFF. CDR3 sequence (DNA): TGTGCCAGCAGCTTAGGGGACAGGGTATTAATGAACACTGAAGCTTTCTTT. The V gene is TRBV11-1, the J gene TRBJ1-1; 9 bases line up with TRBD1. Germline lookup yields CDR1 SGHAT and CDR2 FQDESV (reference sequence). The CDR3 totals 17 residues. The V segment lost 1 base and the J segment 0 bases; nucleotides outside the gene matches: 6.

The chain couples TRBV27 to TRBJ2-3; 7 bases are a match to TRBD2. CDR3 size: 18 residues. The ends lost 4 bases at V and 2 bases at J; junction bases unmatched: 15. The germline V gene encodes CDR1 MNHEY and CDR2 SMNVEV (reference sequence). Written as DNA, the CDR3 is TGTGCCAGCAGTTCCTTCTACGAGGGAGGGCCCTTCACAGATACGCAGTATTTT. This gives the protein CASSSFYEGGPFTDTQYF.

There are a few counts of this clone. Mismatch with germline at one junction end may stem from a read error. The chain employs TRBV7-7 and TRBJ1-3, with 8 bases aligning to TRBD1. The germline V gene has CDR1 SSHAT and CDR2 FNYEAQ (reference sequence). The CDR3 is 15 residues long. CDR3 coding DNA: TGTGCTAGCAGCTTAGGACAGGGCTCTGGAAACACCATATATTTT. Translating gives CASSLGQGSGNTIYF.

The chain carries TRBV25-1 and TRBJ1-2, with 9 bases lining up with TRBD1. V shed 1 base and J 4 bases; nucleotides not matched to a gene: 4. In germline, CDR1 is MGHDK, CDR2 SYGVNS. The CDR3 has 15 amino acids. The CDR3 loop reads CASSELTGGTYGYTF. The CDR3 bases are TGTGCCAGCAGTGAATTGACAGGGGGTACCTATGGCTACACCTTC.

The V and J genes are TRBV9 and TRBJ2-3; D is ambiguous. Germline-derived CDR1 and CDR2 are SGDLS and YYNGEE. This CDR3 has 14 residues. V was clipped by 2 bases and J by 3 bases, with 10 bases between them. In DNA, the CDR3 is TGTGCCAGCAGCGTCGAGTCCGGGACAGATACGCAGTATTTT. Encoded protein: CASSVESGTDTQYF.

This clone was counted a few times. The chain uses TRBV14 and TRBJ2-7; D uncertain. This CDR3 has 16 residues. V lost 1 base and J lost 3, with 16 bases in between. Looked up from germline, CDR1 is SGHDN and CDR2 is FVKESK. CDR3 sequence (DNA): TGTGCCAGCAGCCAAGGATACGTCAGGAACGTCTACGAGCAGTACTTC. This encodes CASSQGYVRNVYEQYF.